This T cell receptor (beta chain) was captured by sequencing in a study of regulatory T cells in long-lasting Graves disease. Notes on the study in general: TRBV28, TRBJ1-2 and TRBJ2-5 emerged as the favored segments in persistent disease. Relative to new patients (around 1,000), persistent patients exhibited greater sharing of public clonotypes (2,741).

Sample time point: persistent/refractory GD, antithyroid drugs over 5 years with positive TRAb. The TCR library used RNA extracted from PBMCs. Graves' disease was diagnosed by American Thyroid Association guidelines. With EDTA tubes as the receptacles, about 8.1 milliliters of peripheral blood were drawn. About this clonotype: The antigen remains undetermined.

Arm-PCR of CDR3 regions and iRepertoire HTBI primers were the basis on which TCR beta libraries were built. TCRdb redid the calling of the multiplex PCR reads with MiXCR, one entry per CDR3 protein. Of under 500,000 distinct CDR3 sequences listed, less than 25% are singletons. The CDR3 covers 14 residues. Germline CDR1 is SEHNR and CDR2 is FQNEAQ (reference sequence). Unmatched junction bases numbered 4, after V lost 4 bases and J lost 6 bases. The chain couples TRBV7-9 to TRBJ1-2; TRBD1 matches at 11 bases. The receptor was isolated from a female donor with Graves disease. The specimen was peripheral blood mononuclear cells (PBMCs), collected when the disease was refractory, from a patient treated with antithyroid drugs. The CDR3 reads CASSSPDRGHGYTF. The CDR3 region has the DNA TGTGCCAGCAGCTCACCGGACAGGGGGCATGGCTACACCTTC.